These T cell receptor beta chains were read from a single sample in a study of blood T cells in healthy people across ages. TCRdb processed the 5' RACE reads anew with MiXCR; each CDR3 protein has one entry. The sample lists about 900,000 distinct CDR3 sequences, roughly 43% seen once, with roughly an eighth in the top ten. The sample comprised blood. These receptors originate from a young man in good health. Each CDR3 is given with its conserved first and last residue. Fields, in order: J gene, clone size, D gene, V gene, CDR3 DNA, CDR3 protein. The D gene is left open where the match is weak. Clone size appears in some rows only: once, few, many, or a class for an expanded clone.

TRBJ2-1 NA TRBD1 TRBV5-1 TGCGCCAGCAGCTTGGTGACAGGGGAAGATGAGCAGTTCTTC CASSLVTGEDEQFF
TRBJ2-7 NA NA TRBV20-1 TGCTGTGCTAGAGATCCTCACTACGAGCAGTACTTC CCARDPHYEQYF
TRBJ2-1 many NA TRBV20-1 TGCAGTGCTAGAGATTTCCCGGGGCAGTTCTTC CSARDFPGQFF
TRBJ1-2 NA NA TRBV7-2 TGTGCCAGCAGGTACAGGGTCCAAAGGAACTATGGCTACACCTTC CASRYRVQRNYGYTF
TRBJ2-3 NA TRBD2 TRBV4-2 TGTGCCAGCAGCCAAGAGGCTGGGGGGGAACCGACAGATACGCAGTATTTT CASSQEAGGEPTDTQYF
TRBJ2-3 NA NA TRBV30 TGTGCCTGGAGTGTAACGAGCGGCACAGATACGCAGTATTTT CAWSVTSGTDTQYF
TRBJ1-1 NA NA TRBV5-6 TGTGCCAGCAGCTTGATCACCAGCTACACTGAAGCTTTCTTT CASSLITSYTEAFF
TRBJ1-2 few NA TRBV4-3 TGCGCCAGCAGCCAAGATCTTAGGATTTACTATGGCTACACCTTC CASSQDLRIYYGYTF
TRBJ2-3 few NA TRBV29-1 TGCAGCGTTGATGGGCAGGGGTTAGGAGATACGCAGTATTTT CSVDGQGLGDTQYF
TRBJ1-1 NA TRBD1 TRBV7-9 TGTGCCAGCAGCTTAGTGGGACAGGGCTACACTGAAGCTTTCTTT CASSLVGQGYTEAFF
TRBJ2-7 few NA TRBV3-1 TGTGCCAGCAGCCAAGCTTCGAGACAGTCCTACGAGCAGTACTTC CASSQASRQSYEQYF
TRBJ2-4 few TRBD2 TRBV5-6 TGTGCCAGCATGACTAGCGGGATGTCCAAAAACATTCAGTACTTC CASMTSGMSKNIQYF
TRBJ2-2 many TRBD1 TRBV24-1 TGTGCCACCAGCCCCCAATCCGGGACAGTTAACACCGGGGAGCTGTTTTTT CATSPQSGTVNTGELFF
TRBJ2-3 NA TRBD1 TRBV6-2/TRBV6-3 TGTGCCAGCAGTTATTCAGGGGGCGTCCCAGATACGCAGTATTTT CASSYSGGVPDTQYF
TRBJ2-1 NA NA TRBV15 TGTGCCACCAGCAGAGACCCTGGTGAGCAGTTCTTC CATSRDPGEQFF
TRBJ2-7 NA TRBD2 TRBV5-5 TGTGCCAGCAGCTTGGGTTTAGCGGGAGGTACCGACGAGCAGTACTTC CASSLGLAGGTDEQYF
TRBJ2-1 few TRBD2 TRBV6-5 TGTGCCAGCAGTTACGCTAGCGGGGGGAGATTAAATGAGCAGTTCTTC CASSYASGGRLNEQFF
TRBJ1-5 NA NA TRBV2 TGTGCCAGCAGTGTCGAGGGGCATCAGCCCCAGCATTTT CASSVEGHQPQHF
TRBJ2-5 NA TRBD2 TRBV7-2 TGTGCCAGCAGCTCCCACCTTAGCGGGGCCCTACAGACCCAGTACTTC CASSSHLSGALQTQYF
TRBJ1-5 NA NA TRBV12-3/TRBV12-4 TGTGCCAGCAGTCCGAACCCTAATGGATACCAGCCCCAGCATTTT CASSPNPNGYQPQHF
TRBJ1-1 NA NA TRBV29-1 TGCAGCGCGGCCCCCTTAGGCACTGAAGCTTTCTTT CSAAPLGTEAFF
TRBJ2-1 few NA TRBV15 TGTGCCACCAGCAGCATCGAGGGCAATGAGCAGTTCTTC CATSSIEGNEQFF
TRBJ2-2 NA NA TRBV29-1 TGCAGCGTTGCTTCGGACACTGTCGCGAACACCGGGGAGCTGTTTTTT CSVASDTVANTGELFF
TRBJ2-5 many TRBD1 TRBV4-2 TGTGCCAGCAGCCCCCCGGGACAGGGACAAGAGACCCAGTACTTC CASSPPGQGQETQYF
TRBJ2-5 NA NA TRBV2 TGTGCCAGCAGTGAAGCGCAAGTGGTAGGGGAGACCCAGTACTTC CASSEAQVVGETQYF
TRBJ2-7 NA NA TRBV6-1 TGTGCCAGCAGTGAAGCGAGGAGGGCGGGCCTCCCCTACGAGCAGTACTTC CASSEARRAGLPYEQYF
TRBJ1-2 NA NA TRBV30 TGTGCCTGGAGTGGTGGAGTTGACTTTAACTATGGCTACACCTTC CAWSGGVDFNYGYTF
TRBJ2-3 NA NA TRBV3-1 TGTGCCAGCAGCCAAGATCATTTAGGCCAGACAGATACGCAGTATTTT CASSQDHLGQTDTQYF
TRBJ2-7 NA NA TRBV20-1 TGCAGTGCTAGAGATATGGACTACACCCTCTACGAGCAGTACTTC CSARDMDYTLYEQYF